This is a list of T cell receptor beta chains from one sample in a study of beta chain features in type 1 diabetes. The table came from immunoSEQ multiplex PCR; TCRdb's copy has only in-frame clones and leaves some out. In the table there are 38,000 or so clones, roughly two thirds of which are singletons. The sample comprised Tregs from blood. The receptor set was obtained from a woman aged 25 to 39 in good health. Both conserved end residues are part of each CDR3. A D gene is named only where the DNA matches it firmly. Size tells how often a clone was seen (once, few, many) or the class of an expanded clone, and some rows leave it out.

len: 16; j_gene: TRBJ1-1; d_gene: TRBD1; v_gene: TRBV19; abundance: .; CDR3aa: CASSAPDRGTNTEAFF; CDR3nt: TGTGCCAGTAGTGCGCCAGACAGGGGAACGAACACTGAAGCTTTCTTT
len: 14; j_gene: TRBJ2-5; d_gene: .; v_gene: TRBV28; abundance: .; CDR3aa: CASSRRLLQETQYF; CDR3nt: TGTGCCAGCAGTCGACGACTACTCCAAGAGACCCAGTACTTC
len: 15; j_gene: TRBJ2-7; d_gene: TRBD2; v_gene: TRBV10-2; abundance: once; CDR3aa: CASSLGLAGVNEQYF; CDR3nt: TGCGCCAGCAGTCTCGGACTAGCGGGAGTCAACGAGCAGTACTTC
len: 14; j_gene: TRBJ2-4; d_gene: .; v_gene: TRBV5-1; abundance: once; CDR3aa: CASSLAGRGDIQYF; CDR3nt: TGCGCCAGCAGCTTGGCGGGCAGGGGGGACATTCAGTACTTC
len: 16; j_gene: TRBJ2-6; d_gene: .; v_gene: TRBV5-1; abundance: few; CDR3aa: CASSLSASPGANVLTF; CDR3nt: TGCGCCAGCAGCTTGTCGGCTAGCCCTGGGGCCAACGTCCTGACTTTC
len: 15; j_gene: TRBJ2-1; d_gene: .; v_gene: TRBV4-2; abundance: .; CDR3aa: CASSQAGVAHNEQFF; CDR3nt: TGTGCCAGCAGCCAAGCGGGAGTGGCCCACAATGAGCAGTTCTTC
len: 11; j_gene: TRBJ2-5; d_gene: .; v_gene: TRBV20-1; abundance: .; CDR3aa: CSATGPQTQYF; CDR3nt: TGCAGTGCTACAGGGCCCCAGACCCAGTACTTC
len: 13; j_gene: TRBJ2-7; d_gene: TRBD1; v_gene: TRBV7-2; abundance: .; CDR3aa: CASSRQGSYEQYF; CDR3nt: TGTGCCAGCAGCCGACAGGGGAGCTACGAGCAGTACTTC
len: 14; j_gene: TRBJ1-5; d_gene: .; v_gene: TRBV18; abundance: once; CDR3aa: CASSLNRQGQPQHF; CDR3nt: TGTGCCAGCTCACTCAACAGGCAGGGGCAGCCCCAGCATTTT
len: 13; j_gene: TRBJ1-2; d_gene: .; v_gene: TRBV14; abundance: .; CDR3aa: CASSLFPAYGYTF; CDR3nt: TGTGCCAGCAGCCTGTTCCCTGCGTATGGCTACACCTTC
len: 16; j_gene: TRBJ2-1; d_gene: TRBD2; v_gene: TRBV28; abundance: .; CDR3aa: CASSTTGLAEYNEQFF; CDR3nt: TGTGCCAGCAGTACGACCGGACTAGCGGAATACAATGAGCAGTTCTTC
len: 20; j_gene: TRBJ1-5; d_gene: TRBD1; v_gene: TRBV10-1; abundance: .; CDR3aa: CASSESIPWDRDRSNQPQHF; CDR3nt: TGCGCCAGCAGTGAGTCGATCCCTTGGGACAGGGACCGGAGCAATCAGCCCCAGCATTTT
len: 15; j_gene: TRBJ2-7; d_gene: TRBD2; v_gene: TRBV29-1; abundance: .; CDR3aa: CSAVGTSGRAYEQYF; CDR3nt: TGCAGCGCCGTAGGGACTAGCGGGAGAGCCTACGAGCAGTACTTC
len: 15; j_gene: TRBJ2-6; d_gene: .; v_gene: TRBV7-9; abundance: .; CDR3aa: CASSTNRDGANVLTF; CDR3nt: TGTGCCAGCAGCACAAACAGGGATGGGGCCAACGTCCTGACTTTC
len: 18; j_gene: TRBJ2-2; d_gene: .; v_gene: TRBV5-1; abundance: .; CDR3aa: CASSLNWEPTKSTGELFF; CDR3nt: TGCGCCAGCAGCTTGAATTGGGAGCCCACCAAGAGCACCGGGGAGCTGTTTTTT
len: 12; j_gene: TRBJ1-2; d_gene: .; v_gene: TRBV19; abundance: .; CDR3aa: CASSIGPRSYTF; CDR3nt: TGTGCCAGTAGTATAGGGCCGAGGAGCTACACCTTC
len: 14; j_gene: TRBJ1-2; d_gene: TRBD1; v_gene: TRBV30; abundance: .; CDR3aa: CAWNEQGKFYGYTF; CDR3nt: TGTGCCTGGAACGAACAGGGGAAGTTCTATGGCTACACCTTC
len: 18; j_gene: TRBJ2-2; d_gene: TRBD2; v_gene: TRBV28; abundance: few; CDR3aa: CASSHPGLAGGYTGELFF; CDR3nt: TGTGCCAGCAGCCACCCGGGACTAGCGGGAGGATACACCGGGGAGCTGTTTTTT
len: 15; j_gene: TRBJ2-1; d_gene: TRBD2; v_gene: TRBV10-3; abundance: few; CDR3aa: CAISWGLATYNEQFF; CDR3nt: TGTGCCATCAGTTGGGGACTAGCGACCTACAATGAGCAGTTCTTC
len: 14; j_gene: TRBJ2-1; d_gene: .; v_gene: TRBV18; abundance: .; CDR3aa: CASSTAFGINEQFF; CDR3nt: TGTGCCAGCTCTACGGCTTTCGGGATAAACGAGCAGTTCTTC
len: 15; j_gene: TRBJ2-7; d_gene: .; v_gene: TRBV7-2; abundance: .; CDR3aa: CASSLGLQRTYEQYF; CDR3nt: TGTGCCAGCAGCTTAGGACTCCAGCGAACCTACGAGCAGTACTTC
len: 15; j_gene: TRBJ2-7; d_gene: TRBD2; v_gene: TRBV6-1; abundance: .; CDR3aa: CASSEGLADSYEQYF; CDR3nt: TGTGCCAGCAGTGAAGGACTAGCGGACTCCTACGAGCAGTACTTC
len: 15; j_gene: TRBJ1-1; d_gene: TRBD1; v_gene: TRBV5-1; abundance: medium-sized; CDR3aa: CASSLVPGGAAEAFF; CDR3nt: TGCGCCAGCAGCTTGGTTCCAGGGGGCGCCGCTGAAGCTTTCTTT
len: 14; j_gene: TRBJ2-5; d_gene: .; v_gene: TRBV29-1; abundance: .; CDR3aa: CSVEVGNSGETQYF; CDR3nt: TGCAGCGTTGAAGTTGGGAACTCGGGGGAGACCCAGTACTTC
len: 14; j_gene: TRBJ2-7; d_gene: .; v_gene: TRBV4-1; abundance: .; CDR3aa: CASSQARDNYEQYF; CDR3nt: TGCGCCAGCAGCCAAGCTCGGGATAACTACGAGCAGTACTTC
len: 17; j_gene: TRBJ2-7; d_gene: TRBD2; v_gene: TRBV18; abundance: few; CDR3aa: CASSHTWEGTGSYEQYF; CDR3nt: TGTGCCAGCTCTCACACGTGGGAGGGGACGGGGTCCTACGAGCAGTACTTC
len: 15; j_gene: TRBJ2-5; d_gene: TRBD2; v_gene: TRBV5-1; abundance: .; CDR3aa: CASSLVGLDQETQYF; CDR3nt: TGCGCCAGCTCCCTAGTCGGACTAGACCAAGAGACCCAGTACTTC
len: 13; j_gene: TRBJ2-7; d_gene: .; v_gene: TRBV28; abundance: .; CDR3aa: CASSVTKDYEQYF; CDR3nt: TGTGCCAGCAGTGTGACTAAAGACTACGAGCAGTACTTC
len: 15; j_gene: TRBJ2-1; d_gene: .; v_gene: TRBV15; abundance: .; CDR3aa: CATSRVAALKNEQFF; CDR3nt: TGTGCCACCAGCAGAGTAGCGGCTCTTAAAAATGAGCAGTTCTTC
len: 24; j_gene: TRBJ2-6; d_gene: TRBD2; v_gene: TRBV2; abundance: .; CDR3aa: CASNSRPGLSGLAGGATGANVLTF; CDR3nt: TGTGCCAGCAACTCTCGACCCGGATTATCGGGACTAGCGGGAGGGGCTACCGGGGCCAACGTCCTGACTTTC
len: 15; j_gene: TRBJ1-3; d_gene: .; v_gene: TRBV9; abundance: .; CDR3aa: CASSVDPDSGNTIYF; CDR3nt: TGTGCCAGCAGCGTAGACCCAGACTCTGGAAACACCATATATTTT
len: 11; j_gene: TRBJ2-5; d_gene: TRBD2; v_gene: TRBV20-1; abundance: .; CDR3aa: CSARGGETQYF; CDR3nt: TGCAGTGCTAGGGGGGGGGAGACCCAGTACTTC